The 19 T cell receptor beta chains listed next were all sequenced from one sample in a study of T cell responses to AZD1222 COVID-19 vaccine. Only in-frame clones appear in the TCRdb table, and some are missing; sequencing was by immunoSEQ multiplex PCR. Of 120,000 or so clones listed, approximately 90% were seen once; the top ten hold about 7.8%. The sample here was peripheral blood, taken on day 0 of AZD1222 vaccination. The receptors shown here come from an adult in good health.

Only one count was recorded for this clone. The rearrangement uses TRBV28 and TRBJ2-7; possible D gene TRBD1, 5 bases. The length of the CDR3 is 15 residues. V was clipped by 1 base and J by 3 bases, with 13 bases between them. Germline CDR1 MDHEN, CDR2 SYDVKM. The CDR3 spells CASSLSGSPRYEQYF. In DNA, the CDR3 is TGTGCCAGCAGTTTATCAGGGTCCCCTCGCTACGAGCAGTACTTC.

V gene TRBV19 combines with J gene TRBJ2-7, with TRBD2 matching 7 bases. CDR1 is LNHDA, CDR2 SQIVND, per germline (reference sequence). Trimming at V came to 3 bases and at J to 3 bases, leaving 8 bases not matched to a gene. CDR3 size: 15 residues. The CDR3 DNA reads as TGTGCCAGTAGTATCGGTGGCGGGGACTACTACGAGCAGTACTTC. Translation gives CASSIGGGDYYEQYF.

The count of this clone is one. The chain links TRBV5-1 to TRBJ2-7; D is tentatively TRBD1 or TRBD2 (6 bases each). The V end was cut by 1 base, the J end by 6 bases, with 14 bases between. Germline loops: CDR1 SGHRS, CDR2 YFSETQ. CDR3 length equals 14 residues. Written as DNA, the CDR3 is TGCGCCAGCAGCTTGAGTCCGGGGGCCGGCGAGCAGTACTTC. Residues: CASSLSPGAGEQYF.

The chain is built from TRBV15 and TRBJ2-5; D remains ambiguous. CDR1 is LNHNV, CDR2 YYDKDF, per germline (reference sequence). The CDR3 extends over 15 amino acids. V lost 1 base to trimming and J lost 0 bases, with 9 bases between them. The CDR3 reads CATSRGEADQETQYF. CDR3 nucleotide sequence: TGTGCCACCAGCAGAGGCGAGGCAGACCAAGAGACCCAGTACTTC.

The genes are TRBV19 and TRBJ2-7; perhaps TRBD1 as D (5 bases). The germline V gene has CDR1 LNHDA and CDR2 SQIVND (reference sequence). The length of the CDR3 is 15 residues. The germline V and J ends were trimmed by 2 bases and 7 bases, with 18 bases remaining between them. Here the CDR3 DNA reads TGTGCCAGTAGTATAACAGGAGCCGTCGAACCGGAGCAGTACTTC. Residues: CASSITGAVEPEQYF.

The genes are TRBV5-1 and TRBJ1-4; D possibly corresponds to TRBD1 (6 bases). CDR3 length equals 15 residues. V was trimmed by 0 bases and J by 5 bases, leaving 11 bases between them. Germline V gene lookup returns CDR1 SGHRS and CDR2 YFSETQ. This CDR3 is CASSLVDRPNEKLFF. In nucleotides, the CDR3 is TGCGCCAGCAGCTTGGTGGACAGACCCAATGAAAAACTGTTTTTT.

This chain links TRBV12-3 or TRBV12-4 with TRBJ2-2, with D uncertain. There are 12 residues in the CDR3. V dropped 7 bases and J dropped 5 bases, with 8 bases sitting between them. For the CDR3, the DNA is TGTGCCAGCAAGAGGAGTACCGGGGAGCTGTTTTTT. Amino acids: CASKRSTGELFF.

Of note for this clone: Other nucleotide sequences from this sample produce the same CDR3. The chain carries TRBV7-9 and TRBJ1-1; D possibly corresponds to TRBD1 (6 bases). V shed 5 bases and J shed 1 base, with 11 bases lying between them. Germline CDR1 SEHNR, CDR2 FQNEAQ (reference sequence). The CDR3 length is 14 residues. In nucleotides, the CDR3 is TGTGCCAGCAGCCTACAGGGTGGGAACACTGAAGCTTTCTTT. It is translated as CASSLQGGNTEAFF.

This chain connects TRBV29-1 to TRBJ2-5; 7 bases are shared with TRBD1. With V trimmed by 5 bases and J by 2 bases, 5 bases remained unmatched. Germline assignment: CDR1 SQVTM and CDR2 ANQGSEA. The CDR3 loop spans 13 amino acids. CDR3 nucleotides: TGCAGCGTTACGGGACAGTCACAAGAGACCCAGTACTTC. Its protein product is CSVTGQSQETQYF.

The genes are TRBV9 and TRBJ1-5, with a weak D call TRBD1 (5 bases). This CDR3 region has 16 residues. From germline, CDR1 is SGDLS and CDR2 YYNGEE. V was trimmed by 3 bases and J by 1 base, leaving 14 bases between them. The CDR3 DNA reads TGTGCCAGCAGCGAAGGGACGGGATGGAGCAATCAGCCCCAGCATTTT. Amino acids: CASSEGTGWSNQPQHF.

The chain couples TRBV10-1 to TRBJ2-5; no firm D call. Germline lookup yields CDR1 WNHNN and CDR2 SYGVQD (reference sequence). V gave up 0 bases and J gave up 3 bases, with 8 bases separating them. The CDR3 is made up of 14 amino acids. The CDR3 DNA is TGCGCCAGCAGTGAGTCGTCCGTCGAAGAGACCCAGTACTTC. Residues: CASSESSVEETQYF.

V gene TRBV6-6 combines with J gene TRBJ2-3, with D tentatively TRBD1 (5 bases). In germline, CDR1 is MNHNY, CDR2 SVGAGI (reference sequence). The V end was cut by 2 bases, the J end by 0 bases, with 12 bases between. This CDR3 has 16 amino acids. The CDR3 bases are TGTGCCAGCAGTTACCCTCGTGGGGCCAGCACAGATACGCAGTATTTT. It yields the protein CASSYPRGASTDTQYF.

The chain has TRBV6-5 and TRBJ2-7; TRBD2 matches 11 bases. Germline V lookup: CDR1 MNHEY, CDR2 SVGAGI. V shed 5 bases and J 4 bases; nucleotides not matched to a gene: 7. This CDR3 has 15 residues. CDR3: CASSTSGLAAYEQYF. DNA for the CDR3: TGTGCCAGCAGTACCTCGGGACTAGCGGCTTACGAGCAGTACTTC.

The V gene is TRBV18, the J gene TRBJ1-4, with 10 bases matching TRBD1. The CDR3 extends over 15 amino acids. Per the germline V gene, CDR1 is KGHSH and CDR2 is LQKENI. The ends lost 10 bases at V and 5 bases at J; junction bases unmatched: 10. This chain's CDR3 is CANRVSGQGNEKLFF. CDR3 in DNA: TGTGCCAACAGAGTATCGGGACAGGGGAATGAAAAACTGTTTTTT. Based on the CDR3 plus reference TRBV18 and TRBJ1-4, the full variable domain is NAGVMQNPRHLVRRRGQEARLRCSPMKGHSHVYWYRQLPEEGLKFMVYLQKENIIDESGMPKERFSAEFPKEGPSILRIQQVVRGDSAAYFCANRVSGQGNEKLFFGSGTQLSVL.

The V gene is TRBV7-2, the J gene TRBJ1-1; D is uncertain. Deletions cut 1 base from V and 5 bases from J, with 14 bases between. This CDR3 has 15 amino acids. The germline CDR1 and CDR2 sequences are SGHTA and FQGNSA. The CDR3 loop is CASSLVGRSRTEAFF. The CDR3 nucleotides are TGTGCCAGCAGCTTAGTGGGCAGATCGAGGACTGAAGCTTTCTTT.

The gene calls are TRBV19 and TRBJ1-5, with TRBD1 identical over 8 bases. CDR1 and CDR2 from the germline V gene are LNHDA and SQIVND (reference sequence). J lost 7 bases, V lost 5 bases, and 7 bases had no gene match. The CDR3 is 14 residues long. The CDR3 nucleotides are TGTGCCAGTAGTCCGACAGGGGCCCGGCAGCCCCAGCATTTT. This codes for CASSPTGARQPQHF.

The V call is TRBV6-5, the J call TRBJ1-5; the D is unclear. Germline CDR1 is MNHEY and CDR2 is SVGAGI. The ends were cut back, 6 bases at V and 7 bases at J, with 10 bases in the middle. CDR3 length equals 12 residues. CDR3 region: CASSHPQQPQHF. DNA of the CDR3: TGTGCCAGCAGCCACCCCCAACAGCCCCAGCATTTT.

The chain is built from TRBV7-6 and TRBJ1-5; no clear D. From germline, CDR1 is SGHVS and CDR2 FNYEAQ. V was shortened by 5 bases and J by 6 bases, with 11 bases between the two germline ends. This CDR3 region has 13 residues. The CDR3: CASSQTGLQPQHF. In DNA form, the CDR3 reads TGTGCCAGCAGCCAGACGGGCCTTCAGCCCCAGCATTTT.

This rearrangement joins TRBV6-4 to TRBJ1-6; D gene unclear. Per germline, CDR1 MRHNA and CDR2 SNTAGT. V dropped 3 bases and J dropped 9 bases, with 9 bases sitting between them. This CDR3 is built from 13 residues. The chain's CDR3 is CASSEARSSPLHF. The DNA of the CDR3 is TGTGCCAGCAGTGAGGCCAGGAGTTCACCCCTCCACTTT.